What follows describes a single T cell receptor beta chain. The CDR3 runs 14 residues. Germline V gives CDR1 MDHEN, CDR2 SYDVKM. Deletions cut 4 bases from V and 0 bases from J, with 6 bases between. The data belong to a study of preoperative IRX-2 immunotherapy in early breast cancer. Clones were sequenced by immunoSEQ multiplex PCR, and TCRdb holds only the in-frame ones, with some missing. The table includes 34,000 or so clones, roughly 87% detected once. Documented treatment: preoperative locoregional IRX-2 cytokine immunotherapy. This phase Ib study tested locoregional IRX-2 cytokine immunotherapy given before surgery.

This clonotype originated in a human donor with breast cancer. This sample comprised lymph node tissue, obtained from a patient treated with IRX-2 immunotherapy. V gene TRBV28 combines with J gene TRBJ1-4, with no clear D. The DNA of the CDR3 is TGTGCCAGCAGTTCCGCATCAACTAATGAAAAACTGTTTTTT. Its translation: CASSSASTNEKLFF.